The clone carrying this T cell receptor beta chain was counted only a few times. Investigators reverse transcribed all isolated RNA, so they sequenced expressed TCRB transcripts. Produced via immunoSEQ multiplex PCR; TCRdb's table is partial and in-frame only. The table includes 300,000 to 450,000 clones, 20% detected once. The data derive from a study of beta chain features in type 1 diabetes. Germline V gene data show CDR1 as GTSNPN and CDR2 as SVGIG (reference sequence). The germline V and J ends were trimmed by 2 bases and 4 bases, with 8 bases remaining between them. This CDR3 is 12 amino acids long.

The sequenced material came from naive CD4+ T cells from blood. This clonotype originated in a woman under 30 in good health. The V and J genes are TRBV30 and TRBJ2-5; TRBD2 is a possible D gene (6 bases). The DNA for the CDR3 is TGTGCCTGGAGTACCGGGGGAGAGACCCAGTACTTC. Amino acid sequence: CAWSTGGETQYF.